These 19 T cell receptor beta chains were sequenced from one sample in a study of post-analysis software for immune sequencing data. Study results and caveats: In patients, about five TRBV segments were more frequent than in controls, with TRBV5-6, TRBV5-1 and TRBV20-1 among them.

TCR beta cDNA libraries included unique molecular identifiers. MiXCR, applied by TCRdb to the PCR reads, yields one record per CDR3 protein. This table has about 400,000 distinct CDR3 sequences, about a third appearing once. Antigens for these TCRs are unknown. Input material: blood. These receptors were collected from a girl between 10 and 17 years old with multiple sclerosis.

This clonotype was counted once. The V and J genes are TRBV4-1 and TRBJ1-3; tentative D call: TRBD1 (5 bases). Germline-derived CDR1 and CDR2 are MGHRA and YSYEKL. The V end was cut by 1 base, the J end by 4 bases, with 5 bases between. The CDR3 sequence is 13 residues long. The CDR3 bases are TGCGCCAGCAGCCAAGCAGGGGGAAACACCATATATTTT. Protein product: CASSQAGGNTIYF.

The chain links TRBV6-1 to TRBJ2-2; D perhaps matches TRBD2 (5 bases). The germline CDR1 and CDR2 sequences are MNHNS and SASEGT. Trimming cost V 6 bases and J 6 bases, with 23 bases left between them. The CDR3 is made up of 17 amino acids. The CDR3 protein is CASSHGEGRVGAGELFF. The DNA for the CDR3 is TGTGCCAGCAGCCACGGAGAAGGGAGAGTTGGAGCCGGGGAGCTGTTTTTT.

This clonotype was picked up one time. V usage is TRBV18 and J usage is TRBJ2-3; 7 bases are shared with TRBD1. This CDR3 has 18 amino acids. The ends lost 3 bases at V and 4 bases at J; junction bases unmatched: 16. Germline V lookup: CDR1 KGHSH, CDR2 LQKENI. The CDR3 here is CASSPPSVAGGVADTQYF. In DNA, the CDR3 is TGTGCCAGCTCACCCCCTTCTGTAGCAGGGGGTGTAGCAGATACGCAGTATTTT.

The gene calls are TRBV5-1 and TRBJ2-3; 8 bases are a match to TRBD1. In germline, CDR1 is SGHRS, CDR2 YFSETQ. This CDR3 has 14 residues. V dropped 4 bases and J dropped 11; count of bases not matched to a gene: 12. The CDR3 nucleotides read TGCGCCAGCAGCACGTCGGACGACAGGGGAATGCAGTATTTT. Translation gives CASSTSDDRGMQYF.

The V and J genes are TRBV11-2 and TRBJ2-1; TRBD2 might be the D (6 bases). V was clipped by 4 bases and J by 12 bases, with 13 bases between them. CDR1 and CDR2 from the germline V gene are SGHAT and FQNNGV. The CDR3 consists of 12 residues. In nucleotides, the CDR3 is TGTGCCAGCAGCTCCAGCGGGTACGGGCAGTTCTTC. Its protein product is CASSSSGYGQFF.

This clonotype has a handful of counts. The chain joins TRBV6-5 to TRBJ1-2; D may be TRBD1 (5 bases). V was shortened by 4 bases and J by 8 bases, with 23 bases between the two germline ends. Germline V lookup: CDR1 MNHEY, CDR2 SVGAGI. This CDR3 has 16 residues. The CDR3 DNA reads as TGTGCCAGCAGTTCCTCTGTAGGGGTAGGAGTATTAGGCTACACCTTC. The encoded protein is CASSSSVGVGVLGYTF.

J is TRBJ1-6 and V is TRBV19; maybe TRBD1 (5 bases). This CDR3 comprises 17 residues. Per germline, CDR1 LNHDA and CDR2 SQIVND (reference sequence). V was cut by 7 bases and J by 2 bases, with 18 bases left in between. CDR3 DNA sequence: TGTGCCAGTAAACCACCGGCGGGGCTTGCCTATAATTCACCCCTCCACTTT. Translating it yields CASKPPAGLAYNSPLHF.

This chain joins TRBV5-5 and TRBJ1-1; no reliable D call. Germline V gene data show CDR1 as SGHKS and CDR2 as YYEKEE (reference sequence). The CDR3 spans 16 residues. Between the trimmed V and J ends, which lost 4 bases and 0 bases, there was a span of 16 bases. The CDR3 DNA sequence: TGTGCCAGCAGCGCGTCGCTCGGGCTGATGAACACTGAAGCTTTCTTT. Translation gives CASSASLGLMNTEAFF.

In this sample, this clonotype turned up a few times. The chain joins TRBV12-3 or TRBV12-4 to TRBJ2-3; D is perhaps TRBD2 (5 bases). CDR3 length: 15 residues. With 3 bases removed from V and 6 bases from J, the gap between germline ends came to 16 bases. CDR3: CASSFEGATRDTQYF. CDR3 DNA: TGTGCCAGCAGTTTCGAGGGTGCTACCAGGGATACGCAGTATTTT.

Remarks on this clonotype: One end of the junction varies from germline; a read error may be responsible. The chain is built from TRBV5-1 and TRBJ1-6; 7 bases agree with TRBD1. Germline CDR1 is SGHRS and CDR2 is YFSETQ. The CDR3 is 16 residues long. The CDR3 is CASSLDRGRGYSPHHF. CDR3 sequence (DNA): TGCGCCAGCAGCTTGGACAGGGGCCGAGGATATTCACCCCACCACTTT.

The V and J genes are TRBV7-2 and TRBJ1-2, with 7 bases identical to TRBD1. The CDR3 has 17 residues. Germline V gives CDR1 SGHTA, CDR2 FQGNSA. V lost 5 bases, J lost 7 bases, and 19 bases stayed unmatched. CDR3 bases: TGTGCCAGCAGCGTACTCCAATTGGCGCGACAGGGCACTGGCTACACCTTC. It specifies CASSVLQLARQGTGYTF.

The rearrangement joins TRBV6-5 to TRBJ2-2; 12 positions agree with TRBD1. Germline V gene sequence: CDR1 MNHEY, CDR2 SVGAGI. The CDR3 has 17 residues. V trimming: 2 bases; J trimming: 5 bases; junction bases outside the gene matches: 6. For the CDR3, the DNA is TGTGCCAGCAGTTACGCTATGGGACAGGGGGCAACCGGGGAGCTGTTTTTT. Protein: CASSYAMGQGATGELFF.

In regard to this clonotype: Germline and junction disagree at one end, which may indicate a read error. The chain is built from TRBV27 and TRBJ2-7; possibly TRBD1 or TRBD2 for D (5 bases each). The germline V gene encodes CDR1 MNHEY and CDR2 SMNVEV (reference sequence). The CDR3 sequence is 12 residues long. DNA for the CDR3: TGTGTCAGCAGAGGGGTCTCCTACGAGCAGTACTTC. Encoded protein: CVSRGVSYEQYF.

In its sample, this clonotype was seen a few times. The chain links TRBV5-1 to TRBJ2-3, with 14 bases identical to TRBD2. Unmatched junction bases numbered 2, after V lost 3 bases and J lost 2 bases. Looked up from germline, CDR1 is SGHRS and CDR2 is YFSETQ. The CDR3 consists of 16 residues. The CDR3 DNA reads as TGCGCCAGCAGCTGGACTAGCGGGGGGCTCACAGATACGCAGTATTTT. The encoded protein is CASSWTSGGLTDTQYF.

This clonotype was found a few times. The rearrangement joins TRBV9 to TRBJ2-1, with 7 positions matching TRBD1. Looked up from germline, CDR1 is SGDLS and CDR2 is YYNGEE. The CDR3 has 16 amino acids. V was pared by 3 bases and J by 0 bases, with 6 bases of the junction left unmatched. Here the CDR3 reads CASSARGQSSYNEQFF. DNA of the CDR3: TGTGCCAGCAGCGCGAGGGGGCAGAGCTCCTACAATGAGCAGTTCTTC.

Here the CDR3 reads CASSLSGTGESLYGYTF. CDR3 sequence (DNA): TGCGCCAGCAGCCTTTCCGGGACAGGGGAGTCCCTCTATGGCTACACCTTC. The V call is TRBV4-1, the J call TRBJ1-2; the match to TRBD1 covers 10 bases. Germline V lookup: CDR1 MGHRA, CDR2 YSYEKL. The CDR3 is made up of 17 amino acids. Losses at the gene ends were 4 bases for V and 4 bases for J; bases not matched to a gene: 12.

This sequence joins TRBV2 and TRBJ2-3, with D unclear. This CDR3 has 14 residues. Trimming removed 3 bases from V and 5 bases from J, with 12 bases in between. Germline lookup yields CDR1 SNHLY and CDR2 FYNNEI. CDR3: CASSDHFLGDTQYF. The CDR3 region has the DNA TGTGCCAGCAGTGACCACTTCTTGGGAGATACGCAGTATTTT.

V gene TRBV2 combines with J gene TRBJ1-1; 11 positions agree with TRBD1. V lost 7 bases to trimming and J lost 8 bases; unmatched junction nucleotides: 9. This CDR3 is built from 14 residues. From germline, CDR1 is SNHLY and CDR2 FYNNEI. The CDR3 region has the DNA TGTGCCAGCATTCAAAGGACAGGGGGCCTGGAAGCTTTCTTT. This gives the protein CASIQRTGGLEAFF.

This chain joins TRBV4-3 and TRBJ1-2; D may be TRBD1 (6 bases). CDR1 is LGHNA and CDR2 is YSLEER in the germline V gene. There are 16 residues in the CDR3. The ends were cut back, 3 bases at V and 1 base at J, with 15 bases in the middle. CDR3 in amino acids: CASSHTGQTFNYGYTF. The CDR3 DNA follows: TGCGCCAGCAGCCACACAGGACAGACGTTTAACTATGGCTACACCTTC.